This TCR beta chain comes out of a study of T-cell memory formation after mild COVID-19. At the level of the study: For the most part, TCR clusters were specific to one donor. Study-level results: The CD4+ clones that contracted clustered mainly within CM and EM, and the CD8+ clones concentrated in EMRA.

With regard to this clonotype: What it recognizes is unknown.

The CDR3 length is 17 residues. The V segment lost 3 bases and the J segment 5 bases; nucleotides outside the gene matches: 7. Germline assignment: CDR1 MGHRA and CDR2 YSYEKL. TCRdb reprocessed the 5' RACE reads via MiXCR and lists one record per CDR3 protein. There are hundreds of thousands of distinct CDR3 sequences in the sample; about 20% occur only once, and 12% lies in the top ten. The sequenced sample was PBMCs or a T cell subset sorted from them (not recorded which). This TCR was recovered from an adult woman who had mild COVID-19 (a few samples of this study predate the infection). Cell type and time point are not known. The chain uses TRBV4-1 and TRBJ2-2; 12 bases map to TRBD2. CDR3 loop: CASSHRLAGASTGELFF. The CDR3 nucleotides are TGCGCCAGCAGCCATCGACTAGCGGGAGCGAGTACCGGGGAGCTGTTTTTT.